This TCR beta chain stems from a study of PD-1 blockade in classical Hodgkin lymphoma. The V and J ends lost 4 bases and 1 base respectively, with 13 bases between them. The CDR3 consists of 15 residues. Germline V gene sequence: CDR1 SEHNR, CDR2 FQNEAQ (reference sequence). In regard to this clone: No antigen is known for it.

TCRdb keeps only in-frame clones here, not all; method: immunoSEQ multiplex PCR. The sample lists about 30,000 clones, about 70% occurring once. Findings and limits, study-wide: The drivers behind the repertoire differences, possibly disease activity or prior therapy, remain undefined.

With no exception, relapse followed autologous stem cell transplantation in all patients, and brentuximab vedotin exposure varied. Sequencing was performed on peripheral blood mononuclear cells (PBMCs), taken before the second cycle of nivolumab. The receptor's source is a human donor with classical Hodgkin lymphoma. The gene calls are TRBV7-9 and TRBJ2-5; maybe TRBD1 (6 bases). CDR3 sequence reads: CASSSFQGLQETQYF. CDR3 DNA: TGTGCCAGCAGCTCTTTTCAGGGGCTCCAAGAGACCCAGTACTTC.